A single TCR beta chain is shown here with its context. V was shortened by 3 bases and J by 1 base, with 21 bases between the two germline ends. CDR1 and CDR2 from the germline V gene are GTSNPN and SVGIG (reference sequence). This CDR3 has 17 residues. Libraries were prepared by immunoSEQ multiplex PCR; TCRdb keeps only in-frame clonotypes and omits some of them. This table holds about 43,000 clones, around four fifths found once. The data derive from a study of PD-L1 blockade in urothelial cancer. In the study overall: Anywhere from 0 to 3 prior chemotherapy regimens had been received by patients. Blood analyses occurred 3 weeks (second dose) and 6 weeks post treatment start.

Time point reported: peripheral blood 6 weeks after treatment start. The TCR originated in a man aged 60 to 69 with urothelial cancer. The sample was PBMCs, taken around atezolizumab (anti-PD-L1) treatment. The chain employs TRBV30 and TRBJ1-1; TRBD1 might be the D (6 bases). CDR3 protein: CAWSLGQPLGRNTEAFF. The CDR3 nucleotides read TGTGCCTGGAGCCTCGGACAGCCACTAGGAAGGAACACTGAAGCTTTCTTT.